These T cell receptor beta chains were read from a single sample in a study of circulating CD8 cells and anti-PD-1 response in melanoma. TCRdb passed the reads through MiXCR, listing each CDR3 protein once. The top ten clones hold over 3.5% of a sample with over 1,000 distinct CDR3 sequences, under 7% of them seen once. Sequenced material: CD8+ T cells from PBMCs, taken at baseline or after one month of anti-PD-1 therapy (not recorded which). Source of these receptors: a human donor with melanoma. CDR3s include the opening cysteine and the closing phenylalanine or tryptophan. A D gene is named only where the DNA matches it firmly. Each size is once, few or many counts, or a class when the clone is expanded.

large	TRBV29-1	TRBJ1-2	-	CSVERSYGYTF	TGCAGCGTTGAACGGAGCTATGGCTACACCTTC
medium-sized	TRBV5-1	TRBJ2-1	-	CASSLPGEDNEQFF	TGCGCCAGCAGCCTGCCGGGGGAGGACAATGAGCAGTTCTTC
medium-sized	TRBV7-2	TRBJ2-1	TRBD1	CSSSLFFPGQGLNEQFF	TGTTCCAGCAGCCTTTTCTTTCCGGGACAGGGCCTCAATGAGCAGTTCTTC
large	TRBV27	TRBJ2-2	TRBD2	CASSSSGGSYTGELFF	TGTGCCAGCAGTTCAAGCGGGGGGTCCTACACCGGGGAGCTGTTTTTT
large	TRBV4-1	TRBJ2-5	-	CASSQGASQETQYF	TGCGCCAGCAGCCAAGGAGCCAGCCAAGAGACCCAGTACTTC
large	TRBV19	TRBJ1-1	TRBD1	CASSPGQGNTEAFF	TGTGCCAGTAGTCCCGGACAGGGGAACACTGAAGCTTTCTTT
medium-sized	TRBV19	TRBJ2-1	-	CASSQGGTYNEQFF	TGTGCCAGTAGCCAAGGGGGAACCTACAATGAGCAGTTCTTC
medium-sized	TRBV19	TRBJ2-3	-	CASSIDRGADTQYF	TGTGCCAGTAGTATAGATCGAGGGGCAGATACGCAGTATTTT
medium-sized	TRBV19	TRBJ2-3	-	CASTRTSTDTQYF	TGTGCCAGTACCAGGACTAGCACAGATACGCAGTATTTT
large	TRBV10-1	TRBJ1-6	-	CAGEGPVGSPLHF	TGCGCCGGGGAGGGACCCGTCGGTTCACCCCTCCACTTT
medium-sized	TRBV29-1	TRBJ2-2	-	CSVEPNTGELFF	TGCAGCGTTGAACCGAACACCGGGGAGCTGTTTTTT
medium-sized	TRBV9	TRBJ2-2	-	CALGGQHTGELFF	TGTGCCCTGGGCGGGCAGCACACCGGGGAGCTGTTTTTT
large	TRBV4-1	TRBJ2-3	TRBD1	CASSQGTGDADTQYF	TGCGCCAGCAGCCAAGGAACAGGGGACGCAGATACGCAGTATTTT
large	TRBV11-1	TRBJ2-7	TRBD1	CASSPTQGAWSEQYF	TGTGCCAGCAGCCCAACACAGGGGGCGTGGAGCGAGCAGTACTTC
medium-sized	TRBV28	TRBJ2-5	-	CASSPRPDGETQYF	TGTGCCAGCAGTCCCCGGCCCGACGGGGAGACCCAGTACTTC